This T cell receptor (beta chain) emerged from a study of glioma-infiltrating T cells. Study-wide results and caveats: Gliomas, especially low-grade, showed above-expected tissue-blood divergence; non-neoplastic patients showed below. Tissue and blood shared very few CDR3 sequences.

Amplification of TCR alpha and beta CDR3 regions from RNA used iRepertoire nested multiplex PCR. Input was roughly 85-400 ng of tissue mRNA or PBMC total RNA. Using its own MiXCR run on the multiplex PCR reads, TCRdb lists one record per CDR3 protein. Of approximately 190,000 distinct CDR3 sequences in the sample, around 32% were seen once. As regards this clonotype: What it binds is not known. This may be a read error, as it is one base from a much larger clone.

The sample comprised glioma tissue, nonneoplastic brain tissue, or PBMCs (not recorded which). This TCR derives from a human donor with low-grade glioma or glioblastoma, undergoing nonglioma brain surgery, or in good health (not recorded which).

As DNA, the CDR3 is TGTGCCAGCAGTTTCGGGACCGGGACTTGGACAAGCGATGAGCAGTACTTC. It specifies CASSFGTGTWTSDEQYF. The gene calls are TRBV6-1 and TRBJ2-1; D might be TRBD2 (6 bases). The tail of the sequence fits TRBJ2-7 better, so the J call may be wrong. The CDR3 runs to 17 residues. Germline CDR1 MNHNS, CDR2 SASEGT.